A selection of T cell receptor beta chains follows, all from one sample in a study of blood T cell repertoires in COVID-19. Measured with immunoSEQ multiplex PCR; TCRdb has only the in-frame clones, and not every one. The sample has 200,000 to 300,000 clones; roughly 85% are singletons. Sequencing was performed on peripheral blood. The source is a man aged 18 to 29 with active or convalescent COVID-19. CDR3s include the opening cysteine and the closing phenylalanine or tryptophan. The order of the fields is CDR3 protein, J gene, D gene, CDR3 length, V gene, clone size. D genes are given only for firm matches. Rows may omit the clone size; those that give it use once, few, many or a size class.

CDR3 protein: CASSLTLLGAGARTEAFF
J gene: TRBJ1-1
D gene: .
CDR3 length: 18
V gene: TRBV7-3
clone size: few

CDR3 protein: CASRLSNQPQHF
J gene: TRBJ1-5
D gene: .
CDR3 length: 12
V gene: TRBV7-2
clone size: .

CDR3 protein: CASSPGQGVTGNTIYF
J gene: TRBJ1-3
D gene: TRBD1
CDR3 length: 16
V gene: TRBV5-4
clone size: .

CDR3 protein: CASSWGRGIYGYTF
J gene: TRBJ1-2
D gene: .
CDR3 length: 14
V gene: TRBV19
clone size: .

CDR3 protein: CASSLEGQGRETEAFF
J gene: TRBJ1-1
D gene: .
CDR3 length: 16
V gene: TRBV5-1
clone size: few

CDR3 protein: CASSLSQAEAFF
J gene: TRBJ1-1
D gene: .
CDR3 length: 12
V gene: TRBV5-1
clone size: once

CDR3 protein: CASSQEEGNYGYTF
J gene: TRBJ1-2
D gene: .
CDR3 length: 14
V gene: TRBV4-3
clone size: .

CDR3 protein: CASSVGQPNEKLFF
J gene: TRBJ1-4
D gene: .
CDR3 length: 14
V gene: TRBV28
clone size: .

CDR3 protein: CASSTPTSYNEQFF
J gene: TRBJ2-1
D gene: .
CDR3 length: 14
V gene: TRBV6-2/TRBV6-3
clone size: .

CDR3 protein: CACRGRHNTEAFF
J gene: TRBJ1-1
D gene: .
CDR3 length: 13
V gene: TRBV6-5
clone size: once

CDR3 protein: CASNFGTGGRPQHF
J gene: TRBJ1-5
D gene: TRBD1
CDR3 length: 14
V gene: TRBV19
clone size: .

CDR3 protein: CASRDRSNTGELFF
J gene: TRBJ2-2
D gene: .
CDR3 length: 14
V gene: TRBV2
clone size: .

CDR3 protein: CASSPTRDYQGTQYF
J gene: TRBJ2-5
D gene: TRBD2
CDR3 length: 15
V gene: TRBV6-6
clone size: .

CDR3 protein: CASGLGSSSYNEQFF
J gene: TRBJ2-1
D gene: TRBD2
CDR3 length: 15
V gene: TRBV6-4
clone size: once

CDR3 protein: CASSNRQLNTEAFF
J gene: TRBJ1-1
D gene: .
CDR3 length: 14
V gene: TRBV19
clone size: .

CDR3 protein: CASSLVGVDGYTF
J gene: TRBJ1-2
D gene: .
CDR3 length: 13
V gene: TRBV7-9
clone size: .

CDR3 protein: CASSAYPTGGAFDYGYTF
J gene: TRBJ1-2
D gene: TRBD1
CDR3 length: 18
V gene: TRBV7-6
clone size: .

CDR3 protein: CASSYHRVGSGRADTQYF
J gene: TRBJ2-3
D gene: TRBD2
CDR3 length: 18
V gene: TRBV10-1
clone size: .

CDR3 protein: CASRTGPTGELFF
J gene: TRBJ2-2
D gene: TRBD1
CDR3 length: 13
V gene: TRBV19
clone size: .

CDR3 protein: CASSPFTSYEQYF
J gene: TRBJ2-7
D gene: .
CDR3 length: 13
V gene: TRBV27
clone size: .

CDR3 protein: CASSQDNLSAYGYTF
J gene: TRBJ1-2
D gene: .
CDR3 length: 15
V gene: TRBV4-1
clone size: .

CDR3 protein: CASSYNRDKDNEQFF
J gene: TRBJ2-1
D gene: .
CDR3 length: 15
V gene: TRBV6-2/TRBV6-3
clone size: .

CDR3 protein: CASSYSTSGGYEQYF
J gene: TRBJ2-7
D gene: TRBD2
CDR3 length: 15
V gene: TRBV6-2/TRBV6-3
clone size: .

CDR3 protein: CASSARTGWRDEQYF
J gene: TRBJ2-7
D gene: TRBD1
CDR3 length: 15
V gene: TRBV7-9
clone size: .

CDR3 protein: CASRILGGSYEQYF
J gene: TRBJ2-7
D gene: TRBD2
CDR3 length: 14
V gene: TRBV5-1
clone size: .

CDR3 protein: CATSDAGTSGKNEQFF
J gene: TRBJ2-1
D gene: TRBD2
CDR3 length: 16
V gene: TRBV24-1
clone size: .

CDR3 protein: CSVVFGGRKDYEQYF
J gene: TRBJ2-7
D gene: .
CDR3 length: 15
V gene: TRBV29-1
clone size: .

CDR3 protein: CATSSRDRLELNYGYTF
J gene: TRBJ1-2
D gene: TRBD1
CDR3 length: 17
V gene: TRBV15
clone size: few